This T cell receptor (beta chain) was identified during a study of vaccination and CD4 T cells after COVID-19. The sample's treatment: roughly 11-day PBMC culture with coronavirus spike peptide pools or control peptides (ViraFEST assay). For this clonotype: What it binds is unknown. An end of the junction does not agree with germline; a read error may underlie this.

Cultured CD4+ T cell DNA was sequenced using the Oncomine TCR Beta short-read assay. TCRdb re-derived calls from the PCR reads in MiXCR, one entry per CDR3 protein. The table lists 4,500 or so distinct CDR3 sequences, 45% to 55% of them singletons. Germline CDR1 SSHAT, CDR2 FNYEAQ (reference sequence). The CDR3 is 16 amino acids. The V call is TRBV7-7, the J call TRBJ2-2; TRBD2 matches at 7 bases. Sequences were obtained from CD4+ T cells from blood, cultured in vitro. The TCR was taken from a human donor who had recovered from COVID-19. The CDR3, as DNA: TGTGCTAGCAGCGCCAGGAGCGGGGTGAACACCGGGGAGCTGTTTTTT. It is translated as CASSARSGVNTGELFF. Based on the CDR3 plus reference TRBV7-7 and TRBJ2-2, the full variable domain is GAGVSQSPRYKVTKRGQDVTLRCDPISSHATLYWYQQALGQGPEFLTYFNYEAQPDKSGLPSDRFSAERPEGSISTLTIQRTEQRDSAMYRCASSARSGVNTGELFFGEGSRLTVL.